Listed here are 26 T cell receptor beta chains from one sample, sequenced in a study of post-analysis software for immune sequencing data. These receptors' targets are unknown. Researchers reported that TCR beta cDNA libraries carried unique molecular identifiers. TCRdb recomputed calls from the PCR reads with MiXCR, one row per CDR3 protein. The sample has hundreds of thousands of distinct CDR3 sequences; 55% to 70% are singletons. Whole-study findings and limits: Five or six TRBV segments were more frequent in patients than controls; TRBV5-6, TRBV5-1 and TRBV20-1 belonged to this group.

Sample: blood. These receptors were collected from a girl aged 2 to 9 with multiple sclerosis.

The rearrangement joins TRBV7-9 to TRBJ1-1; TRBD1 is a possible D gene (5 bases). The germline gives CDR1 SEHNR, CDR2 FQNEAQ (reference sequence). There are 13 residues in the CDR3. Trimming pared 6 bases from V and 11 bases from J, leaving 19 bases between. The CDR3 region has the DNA TGTGCCAGCAGAGAGGGGAAGGGACGGGTTGCTTTCTTT. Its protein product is CASREGKGRVAFF.

DNA of the CDR3: TGCGCCAGCAGCTCGCGGACAGGGGAACACAATGAGCAGTTCTTC. Its protein is CASSSRTGEHNEQFF. This sequence joins TRBV5-1 and TRBJ2-1; 9 nucleotides agree with TRBD1. V lost 3 bases, J lost 5 bases, and 6 bases stayed unmatched. This CDR3 is built from 15 residues. From germline, CDR1 is SGHRS and CDR2 YFSETQ. The full variable domain, rest sourced from reference TRBV5-1 and TRBJ2-1, is KAGVTQTPRYLIKTRGQQVTLSCSPISGHRSVSWYQQTPGQGLQFLFEYFSETQRNKGNFPGRFSGRQFSNSRSEMNVSTLELGDSALYLCASSSRTGEHNEQFFGPGTRLTVL.

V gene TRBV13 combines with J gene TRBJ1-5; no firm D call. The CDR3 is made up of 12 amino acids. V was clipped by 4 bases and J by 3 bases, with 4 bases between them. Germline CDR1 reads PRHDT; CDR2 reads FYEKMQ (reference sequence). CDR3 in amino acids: CASSYHNQPQHF. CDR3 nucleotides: TGTGCCAGCAGCTACCACAATCAGCCCCAGCATTTT.

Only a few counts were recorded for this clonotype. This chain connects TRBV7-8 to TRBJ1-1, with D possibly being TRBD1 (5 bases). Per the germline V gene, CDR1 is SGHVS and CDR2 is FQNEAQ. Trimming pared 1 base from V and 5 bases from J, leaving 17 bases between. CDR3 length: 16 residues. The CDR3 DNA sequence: TGTGCCAGCAGCTTAGAGGGTTCGGGGGTAGGGACTGAAGCTTTCTTT. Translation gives CASSLEGSGVGTEAFF.

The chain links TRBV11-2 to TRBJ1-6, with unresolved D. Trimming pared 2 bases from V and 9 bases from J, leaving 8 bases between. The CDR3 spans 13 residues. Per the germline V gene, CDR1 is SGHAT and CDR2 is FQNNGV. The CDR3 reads CASSLTGSSPLHF. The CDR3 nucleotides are TGTGCCAGCAGCTTAACGGGTAGTTCACCCCTCCACTTT.

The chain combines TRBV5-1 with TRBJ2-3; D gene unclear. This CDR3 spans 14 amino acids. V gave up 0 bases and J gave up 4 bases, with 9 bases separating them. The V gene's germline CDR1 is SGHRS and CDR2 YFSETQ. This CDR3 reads CASSLDASPDTQYF. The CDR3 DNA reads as TGCGCCAGCAGCTTGGATGCCAGTCCAGATACGCAGTATTTT.

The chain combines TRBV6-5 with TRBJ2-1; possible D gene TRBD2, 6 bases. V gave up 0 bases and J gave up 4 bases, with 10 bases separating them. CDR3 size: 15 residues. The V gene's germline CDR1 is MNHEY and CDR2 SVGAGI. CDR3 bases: TGTGCCAGCAGTTACTCACCGGACTATTACAATGAGCAGTTCTTC. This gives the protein CASSYSPDYYNEQFF.

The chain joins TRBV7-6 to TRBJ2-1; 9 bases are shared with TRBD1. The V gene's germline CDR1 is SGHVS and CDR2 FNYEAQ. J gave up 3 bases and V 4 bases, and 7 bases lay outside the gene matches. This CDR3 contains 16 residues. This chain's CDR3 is CASSSTGGVGYNEQFF. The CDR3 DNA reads TGTGCCAGCAGCTCCACAGGGGGCGTGGGCTACAATGAGCAGTTCTTC.

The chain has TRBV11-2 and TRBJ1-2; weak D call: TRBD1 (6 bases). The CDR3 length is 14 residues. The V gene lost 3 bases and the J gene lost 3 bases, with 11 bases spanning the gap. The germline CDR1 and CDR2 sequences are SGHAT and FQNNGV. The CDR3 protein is CASSFRRGDYGYTF. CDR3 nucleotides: TGTGCCAGCAGCTTTAGGAGGGGGGACTATGGCTACACCTTC.

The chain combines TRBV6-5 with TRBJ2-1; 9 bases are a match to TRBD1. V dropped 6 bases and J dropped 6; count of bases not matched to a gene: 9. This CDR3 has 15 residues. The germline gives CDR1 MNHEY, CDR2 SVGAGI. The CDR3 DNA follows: TGTGCCAGCAGCCCCACGGGACAGGGAGGCAATGAGCAGTTCTTC. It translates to CASSPTGQGGNEQFF.

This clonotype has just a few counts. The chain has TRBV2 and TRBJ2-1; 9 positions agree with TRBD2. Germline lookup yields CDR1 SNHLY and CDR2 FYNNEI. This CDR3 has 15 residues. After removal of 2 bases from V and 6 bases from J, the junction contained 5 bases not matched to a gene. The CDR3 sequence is CASSELPGLANEQFF. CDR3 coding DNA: TGTGCCAGCAGTGAACTTCCGGGACTAGCCAATGAGCAGTTCTTC.

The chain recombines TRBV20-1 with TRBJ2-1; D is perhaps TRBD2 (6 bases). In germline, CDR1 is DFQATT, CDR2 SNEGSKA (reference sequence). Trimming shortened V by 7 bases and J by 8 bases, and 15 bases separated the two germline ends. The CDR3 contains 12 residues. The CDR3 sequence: CSVSGDRDEQFF. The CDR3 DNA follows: TGCAGTGTATCGGGAGATCGCGATGAGCAGTTCTTC.

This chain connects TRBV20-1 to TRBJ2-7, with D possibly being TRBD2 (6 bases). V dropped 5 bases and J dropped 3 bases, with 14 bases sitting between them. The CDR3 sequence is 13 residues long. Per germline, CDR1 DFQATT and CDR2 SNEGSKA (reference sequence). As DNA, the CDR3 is TGCAGTGCTTATCAAGGACTAAACTACGAGCAGTACTTC. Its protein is CSAYQGLNYEQYF.

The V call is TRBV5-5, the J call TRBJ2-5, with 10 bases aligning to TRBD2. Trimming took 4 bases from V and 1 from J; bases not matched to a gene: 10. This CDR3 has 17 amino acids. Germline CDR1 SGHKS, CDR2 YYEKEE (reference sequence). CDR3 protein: CASSPSILAGVQETQYF. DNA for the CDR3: TGTGCCAGCAGCCCGTCGATCCTAGCGGGGGTCCAAGAGACCCAGTACTTC.

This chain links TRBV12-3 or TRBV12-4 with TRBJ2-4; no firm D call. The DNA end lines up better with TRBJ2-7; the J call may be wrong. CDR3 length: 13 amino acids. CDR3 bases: TGTGCCAGCAGTTTTGACACCCCCTACGAGCAGTACTTC. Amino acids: CASSFDTPYEQYF.

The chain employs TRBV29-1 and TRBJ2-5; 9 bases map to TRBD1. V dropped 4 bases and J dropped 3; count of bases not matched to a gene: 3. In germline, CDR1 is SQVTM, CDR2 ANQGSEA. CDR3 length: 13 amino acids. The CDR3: CSVVGTGKETQYF. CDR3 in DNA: TGCAGCGTTGTTGGGACAGGGAAAGAGACCCAGTACTTC.

The CDR3 sequence is CASSYPGWETQYF. The CDR3 nucleotides read TGTGCCAGCAGTTATCCCGGATGGGAGACCCAGTACTTC. The chain uses TRBV6-6 and TRBJ2-5; D unresolved. The CDR3 runs to 13 residues. V was pared by 3 bases and J by 5 bases, with 10 bases between. Germline CDR1 reads MNHNY; CDR2 reads SVGAGI (reference sequence).

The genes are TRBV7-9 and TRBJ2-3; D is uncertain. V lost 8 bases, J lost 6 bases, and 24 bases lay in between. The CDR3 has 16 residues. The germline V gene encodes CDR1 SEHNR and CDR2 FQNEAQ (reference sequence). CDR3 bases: TGTGCCAGCCACCCTCTGAAAGGGTCCTCTCGGGATACGCAGTATTTT. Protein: CASHPLKGSSRDTQYF.

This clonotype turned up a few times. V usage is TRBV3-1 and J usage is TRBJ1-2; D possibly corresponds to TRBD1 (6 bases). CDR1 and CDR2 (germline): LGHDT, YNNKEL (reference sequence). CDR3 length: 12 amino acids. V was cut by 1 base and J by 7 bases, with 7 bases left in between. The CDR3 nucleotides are TGTGCCAGCAGCCAAGGACAGGTTGGCTACACCTTC. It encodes CASSQGQVGYTF. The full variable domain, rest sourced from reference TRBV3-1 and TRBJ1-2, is DTAVSQTPKYLVTQMGNDKSIKCEQNLGHDTMYWYKQDSKKFLKIMFSYNNKELIINETVPNRFSPKSPDKAHLNLHINSLELGDSAVYFCASSQGQVGYTFGSGTRLTVV.

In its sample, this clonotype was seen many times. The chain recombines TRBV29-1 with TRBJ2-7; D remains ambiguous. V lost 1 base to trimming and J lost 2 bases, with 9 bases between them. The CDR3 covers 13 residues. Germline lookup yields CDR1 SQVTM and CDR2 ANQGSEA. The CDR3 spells CSVEGQRTYEQYF. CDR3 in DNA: TGCAGCGTTGAAGGTCAACGCACCTACGAGCAGTACTTC.

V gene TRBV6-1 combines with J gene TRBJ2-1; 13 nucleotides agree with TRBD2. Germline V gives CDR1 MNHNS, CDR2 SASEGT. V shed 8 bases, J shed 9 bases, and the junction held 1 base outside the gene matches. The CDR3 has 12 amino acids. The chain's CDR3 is CASGLAGAEQFF. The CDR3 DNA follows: TGTGCCAGCGGACTAGCGGGAGCTGAGCAGTTCTTC.

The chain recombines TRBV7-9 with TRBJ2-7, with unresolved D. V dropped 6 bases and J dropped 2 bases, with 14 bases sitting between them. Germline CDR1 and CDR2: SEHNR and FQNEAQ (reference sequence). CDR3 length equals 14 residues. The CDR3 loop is CASSQQLATYEQYF. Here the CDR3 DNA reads TGTGCCAGCAGTCAACAGCTTGCGACCTACGAGCAGTACTTC.

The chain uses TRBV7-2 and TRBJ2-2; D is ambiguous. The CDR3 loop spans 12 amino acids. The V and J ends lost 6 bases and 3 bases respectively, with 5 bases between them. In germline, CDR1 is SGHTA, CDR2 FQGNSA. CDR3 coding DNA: TGTGCCAGCAGGTCATACACCGGGGAGCTGTTTTTT. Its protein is CASRSYTGELFF.

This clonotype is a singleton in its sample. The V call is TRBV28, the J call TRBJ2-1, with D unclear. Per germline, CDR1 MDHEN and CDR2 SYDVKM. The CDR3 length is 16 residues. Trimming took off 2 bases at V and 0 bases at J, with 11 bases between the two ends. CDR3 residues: CASSLEGMSSYNEQFF. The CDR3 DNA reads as TGTGCCAGCAGTTTAGAAGGAATGAGCTCCTACAATGAGCAGTTCTTC.

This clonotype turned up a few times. The CDR3 loop is CSARAMVAGALETQYF. DNA of the CDR3: TGCAGTGCTAGAGCGATGGTAGCGGGAGCGCTAGAGACCCAGTACTTC. This sequence joins TRBV20-1 and TRBJ2-5; 9 bases are a match to TRBD2. The CDR3 covers 16 residues. V shed 1 base and J 4 bases; nucleotides not matched to a gene: 10. Germline CDR1 DFQATT, CDR2 SNEGSKA (reference sequence).

The CDR3 reads CSALQGAKNIQYF. The CDR3 DNA reads TGCAGTGCGCTACAGGGCGCCAAAAACATTCAGTACTTC. The gene calls are TRBV20-1 and TRBJ2-4; TRBD1 might be the D (6 bases). The CDR3 extends over 13 amino acids. Germline lookup yields CDR1 DFQATT and CDR2 SNEGSKA (reference sequence). V was trimmed by 6 bases and J by 1 base, leaving 10 bases between them.